This TCR beta chain is from a study of Tregs in tolerant kidney transplant recipients. Notes on this clone: Antigen: not known.

CDR3 length: 16 residues. Germline V gene data show CDR1 as SGHDT and CDR2 as YYEEEE. V lost 1 base and J lost 4, with 15 bases in between. Only in-frame clones appear in the TCRdb table, and some are missing; sequencing was by immunoSEQ multiplex PCR. The repertoire holds tens of thousands of clones, 80% to 95% seen once, with 0.3% to 0.4% in the top ten. Study-wide results and limits: The most relevant donor-specific Treg TCRbeta repertoire apparently came from expansion with activated donor B cells. This study did not directly address biological reproducibility.

This TCR derives from a human donor who received a combined kidney and bone marrow transplant. The J gene is TRBJ2-1, the V gene TRBV5-6; a weak D match, TRBD2 (6 bases). Sequenced material: Tregs from blood, taken before the transplant. Written as DNA, the CDR3 is TGTGCCAGCAGCTTGTCTCGGGGGAGACAATACAATGAGCAGTTCTTC. Translating gives CASSLSRGRQYNEQFF.